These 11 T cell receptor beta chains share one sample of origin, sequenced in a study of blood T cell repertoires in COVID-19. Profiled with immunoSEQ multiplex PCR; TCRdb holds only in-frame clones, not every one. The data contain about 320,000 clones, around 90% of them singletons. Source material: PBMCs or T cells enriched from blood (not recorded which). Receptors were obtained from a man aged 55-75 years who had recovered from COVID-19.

The CDR3 DNA reads as TGTGCCAGCAGCTTGGATATGACTAGCGGTAATTTATACAATGAGCAGTTCTTC. It translates to CASSLDMTSGNLYNEQFF. The rearrangement links TRBV5-4 to TRBJ2-1; 9 bases line up with TRBD2. The germline V gene encodes CDR1 SGHNT and CDR2 YYREEE (reference sequence). The CDR3 is 18 amino acids. J lost 4 bases, V lost 0 bases, and 11 bases had no gene match.

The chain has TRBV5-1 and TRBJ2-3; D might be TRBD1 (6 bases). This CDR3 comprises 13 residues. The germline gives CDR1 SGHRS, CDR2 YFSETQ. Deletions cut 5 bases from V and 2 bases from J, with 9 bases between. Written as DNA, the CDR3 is TGCGCCAGCAGTCAGGGGACCACAGATACGCAGTATTTT. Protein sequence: CASSQGTTDTQYF.

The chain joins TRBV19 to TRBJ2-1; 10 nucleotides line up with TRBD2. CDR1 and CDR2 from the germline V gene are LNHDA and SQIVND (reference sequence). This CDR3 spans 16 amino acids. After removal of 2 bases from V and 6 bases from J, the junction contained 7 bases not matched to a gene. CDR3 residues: CASSIRAGGPINEQFF. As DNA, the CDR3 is TGTGCCAGTAGTATAAGAGCGGGAGGGCCGATCAATGAGCAGTTCTTC.

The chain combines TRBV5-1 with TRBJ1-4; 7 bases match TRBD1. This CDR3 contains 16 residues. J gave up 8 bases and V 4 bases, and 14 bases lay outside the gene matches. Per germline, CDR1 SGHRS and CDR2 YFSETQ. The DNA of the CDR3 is TGCGCCAGCAGCGGAGGACAGGAGGCGGTCGGGGAAAAACTGTTTTTT. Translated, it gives CASSGGQEAVGEKLFF.

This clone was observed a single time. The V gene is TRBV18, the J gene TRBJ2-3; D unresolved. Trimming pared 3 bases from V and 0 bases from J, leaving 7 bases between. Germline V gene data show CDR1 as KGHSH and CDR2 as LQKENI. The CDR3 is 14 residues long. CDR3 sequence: CASSPQTSTDTQYF. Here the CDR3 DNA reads TGTGCCAGCTCACCTCAGACTAGCACAGATACGCAGTATTTT.

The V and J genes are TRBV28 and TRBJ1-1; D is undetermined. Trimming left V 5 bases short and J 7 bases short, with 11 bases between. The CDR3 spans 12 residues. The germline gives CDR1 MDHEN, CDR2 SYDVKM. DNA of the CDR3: TGTGCCAGCAGTGCGCGCCCTGGTGAAGCTTTCTTT. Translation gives CASSARPGEAFF. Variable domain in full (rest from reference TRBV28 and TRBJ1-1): DVKVTQSSRYLVKRTGEKVFLECVQDMDHENMFWYRQDPGLGLRLIYFSYDVKMKEKGDIPEGYSVSREKKERFSLILESASTNQTSMYLCASSARPGEAFFGQGTRLTVV.

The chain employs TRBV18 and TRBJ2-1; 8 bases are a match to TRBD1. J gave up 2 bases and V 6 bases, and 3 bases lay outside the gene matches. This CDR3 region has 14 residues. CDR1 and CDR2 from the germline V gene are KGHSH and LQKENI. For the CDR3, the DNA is TGTGCCAGCTCGGGACAGGTCCCCTACAATGAGCAGTTCTTC. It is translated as CASSGQVPYNEQFF. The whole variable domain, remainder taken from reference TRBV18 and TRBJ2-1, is NAGVMQNPRHLVRRRGQEARLRCSPMKGHSHVYWYRQLPEEGLKFMVYLQKENIIDESGMPKERFSAEFPKEGPSILRIQQVVRGDSAAYFCASSGQVPYNEQFFGPGTRLTVL.

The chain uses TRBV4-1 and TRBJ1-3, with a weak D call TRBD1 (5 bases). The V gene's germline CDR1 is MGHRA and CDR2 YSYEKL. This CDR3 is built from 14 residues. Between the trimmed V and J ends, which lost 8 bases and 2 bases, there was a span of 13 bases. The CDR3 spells CASRDLGTGNTIYF. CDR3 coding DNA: TGCGCCAGCCGGGACTTGGGGACTGGAAACACCATATATTTT.

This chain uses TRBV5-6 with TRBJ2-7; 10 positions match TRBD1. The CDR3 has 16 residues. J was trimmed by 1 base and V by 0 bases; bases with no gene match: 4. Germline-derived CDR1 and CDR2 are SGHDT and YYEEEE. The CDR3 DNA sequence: TGTGCCAGCAGCTTGGTTGGGACAGGGGAGTCCTACGAGCAGTACTTC. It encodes CASSLVGTGESYEQYF.

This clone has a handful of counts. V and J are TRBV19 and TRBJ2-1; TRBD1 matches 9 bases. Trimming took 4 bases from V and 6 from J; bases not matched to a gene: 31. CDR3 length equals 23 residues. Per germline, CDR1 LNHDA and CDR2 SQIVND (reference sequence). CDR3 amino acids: CASSTPPRGQGPRVSGKGNEQFF. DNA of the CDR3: TGTGCCAGTAGTACTCCCCCAAGGGGACAGGGACCCCGGGTGTCGGGAAAAGGCAATGAGCAGTTCTTC.

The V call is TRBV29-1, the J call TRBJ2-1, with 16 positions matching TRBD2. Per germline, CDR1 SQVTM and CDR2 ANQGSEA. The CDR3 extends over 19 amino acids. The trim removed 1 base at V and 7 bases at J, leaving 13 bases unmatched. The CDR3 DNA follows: TGCAGCGTTGAAGCCCCGGGACTAGCGGGAGGGAAGTTCGGGAATGAGCAGTTCTTC. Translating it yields CSVEAPGLAGGKFGNEQFF.